This T cell receptor beta chain was profiled in a study of T cell repertoires in cytomegalovirus infection (dated by TCRdb to about 2019). About the full investigation: Because public TCR beta signatures pointed to carriage of CMV infection together with the matching HLA type, the HLA type of each donor mattered for the analysis. Overall study outcomes, separate from this receptor: The ex vivo response was dominated by HLA-C-restricted CMV-specific TCR beta clonotypes, and the single most frequent clonotype in two of eight donors was supplied by these HLA-C-restricted clonotypes. In both this cohort and an independent roughly 330-donor cohort, the cumulative frequency of public TCR beta family members distinguished carriers of CMV infection plus the relevant HLA type.

In its sample, this clonotype was seen a few times. Which antigen it targets is not known. Per-nucleotide qualities are absent, and no much larger clonotype sits a single base away. V drops 5 bases and J drops 5 bases, leaving 9 bases in between. Counted from cysteine to phenylalanine, this CDR3 has 12 amino acids. Solely the CDR3 DNA is kept, with 36 bases framed from the first base. The germline V gene (reference sequence) specifies SEHNR as CDR1 and FQNEAQ as CDR2. The sequencing machine was an Illumina HiSeq 1500. TCRdb reran the public reads through fastp at Q25 and MiXCR, keeping productive beta chains. Merged by CDR3 protein, the rows form single entries marked with the most common genes and DNA. This sample has roughly 230,000 distinct CDR3 sequences in its table, and roughly 22% of those were observed once. About 18% of the sample rests with the top ten.

The clonotype originates from a human donor in good health (CMV status not recorded). Some clones in this sample may be carry-over from other donors' samples. The sequenced sample was CD8+ T cells from PBMCs. The rearrangement joined TRBV7-9 to TRBJ1-1; matching of 5 bases hints at TRBD1 as the D gene. The DNA is TGTGCCAGCAGCGTCCAGGGTACTGAAGCTTTCTTT. This codes for CASSVQGTEAFF. Full variable domain (CDR3 extended with the reference TRBV7-9 and TRBJ1-1 proteins): DTGVSQNPRHKITKRGQNVTFRCDPISEHNRLYWYRQTLGQGPEFLTYFQNEAQLEKSRLLSDRFSAERPKGSFSTLEIQRTEQGDSAMYLCASSVQGTEAFFGQGTRLTVV.